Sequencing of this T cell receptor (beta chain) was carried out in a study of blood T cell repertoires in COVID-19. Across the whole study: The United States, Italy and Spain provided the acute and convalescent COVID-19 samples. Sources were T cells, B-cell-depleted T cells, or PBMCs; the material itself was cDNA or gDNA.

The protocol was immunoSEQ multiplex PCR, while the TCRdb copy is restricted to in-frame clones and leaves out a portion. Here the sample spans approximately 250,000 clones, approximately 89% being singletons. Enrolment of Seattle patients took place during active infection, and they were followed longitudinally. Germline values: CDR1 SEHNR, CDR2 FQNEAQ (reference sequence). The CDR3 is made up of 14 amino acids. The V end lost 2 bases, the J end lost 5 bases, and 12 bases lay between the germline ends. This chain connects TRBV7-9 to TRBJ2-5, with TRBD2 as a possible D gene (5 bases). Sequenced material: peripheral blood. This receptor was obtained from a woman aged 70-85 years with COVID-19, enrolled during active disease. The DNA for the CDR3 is TGTGCCAGCAGCTTACATGTGGGAGAGGAGACCCAGTACTTC. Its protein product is CASSLHVGEETQYF.